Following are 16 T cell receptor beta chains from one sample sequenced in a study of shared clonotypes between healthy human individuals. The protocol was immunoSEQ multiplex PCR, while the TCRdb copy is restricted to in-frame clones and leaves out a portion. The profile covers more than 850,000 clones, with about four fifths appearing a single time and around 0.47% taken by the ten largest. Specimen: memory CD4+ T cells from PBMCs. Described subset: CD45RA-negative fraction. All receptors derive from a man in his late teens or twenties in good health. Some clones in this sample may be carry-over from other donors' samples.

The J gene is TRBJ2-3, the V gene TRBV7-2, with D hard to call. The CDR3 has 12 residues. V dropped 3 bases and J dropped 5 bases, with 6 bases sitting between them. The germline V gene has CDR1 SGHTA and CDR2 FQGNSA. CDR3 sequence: CASSFLGDTQYF. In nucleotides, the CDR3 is TGTGCCAGCAGCTTCTTGGGAGATACGCAGTATTTT.

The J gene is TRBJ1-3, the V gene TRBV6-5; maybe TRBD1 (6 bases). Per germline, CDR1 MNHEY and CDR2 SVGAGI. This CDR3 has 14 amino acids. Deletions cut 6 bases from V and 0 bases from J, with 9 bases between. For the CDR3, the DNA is TGTGCCAGCAGACAAGGGGGCTCTGGAAACACCATATATTTT. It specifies CASRQGGSGNTIYF.

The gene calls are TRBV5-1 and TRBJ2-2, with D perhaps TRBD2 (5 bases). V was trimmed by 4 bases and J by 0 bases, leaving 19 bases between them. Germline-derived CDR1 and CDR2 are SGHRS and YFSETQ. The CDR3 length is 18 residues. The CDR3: CASSPPPFRGPNTGELFF. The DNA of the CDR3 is TGCGCCAGCAGCCCGCCCCCATTCCGCGGGCCGAACACCGGGGAGCTGTTTTTT. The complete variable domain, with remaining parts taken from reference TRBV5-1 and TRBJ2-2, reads KAGVTQTPRYLIKTRGQQVTLSCSPISGHRSVSWYQQTPGQGLQFLFEYFSETQRNKGNFPGRFSGRQFSNSRSEMNVSTLELGDSALYLCASSPPPFRGPNTGELFFGEGSRLTVL.

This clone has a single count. CDR3 nucleotides: TGTGCCATCAGTGTGGGGCCAATCTTGACAGATACGCAGTATTTT. As protein: CAISVGPILTDTQYF. The chain links TRBV10-3 to TRBJ2-3; tentatively, D is TRBD1 (5 bases). The CDR3 has 15 residues. Trimming cost V 4 bases and J 3 bases, with 14 bases left between them. Germline values: CDR1 ENHRY, CDR2 SYGVKD.

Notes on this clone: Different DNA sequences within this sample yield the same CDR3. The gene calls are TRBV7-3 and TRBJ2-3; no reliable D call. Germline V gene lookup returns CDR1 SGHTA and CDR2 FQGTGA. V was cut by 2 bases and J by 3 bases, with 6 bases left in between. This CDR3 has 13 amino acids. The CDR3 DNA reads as TGTGCCAGCAGCTTAGATGGGACAGATACGCAGTATTTT. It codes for CASSLDGTDTQYF.

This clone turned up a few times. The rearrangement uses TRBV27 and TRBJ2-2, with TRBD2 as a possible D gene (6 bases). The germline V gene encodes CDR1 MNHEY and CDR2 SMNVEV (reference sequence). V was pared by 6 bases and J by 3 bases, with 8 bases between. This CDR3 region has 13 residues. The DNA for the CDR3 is TGTGCCAGCAGCGTAGCGGACACCGGGGAGCTGTTTTTT. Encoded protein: CASSVADTGELFF.

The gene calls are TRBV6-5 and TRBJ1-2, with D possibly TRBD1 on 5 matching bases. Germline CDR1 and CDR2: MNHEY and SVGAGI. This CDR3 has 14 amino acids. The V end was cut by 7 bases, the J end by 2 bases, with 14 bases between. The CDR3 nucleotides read TGTGCCAGCATTTCTTGGGAGGGGAACTATGGCTACACCTTC. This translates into CASISWEGNYGYTF.

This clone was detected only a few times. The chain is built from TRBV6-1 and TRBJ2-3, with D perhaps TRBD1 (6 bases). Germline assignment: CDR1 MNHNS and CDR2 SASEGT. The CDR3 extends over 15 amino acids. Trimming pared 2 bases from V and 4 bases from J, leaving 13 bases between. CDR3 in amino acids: CASSEMSQGPDTQYF. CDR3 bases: TGTGCCAGCAGTGAAATGTCGCAGGGGCCAGATACGCAGTATTTT.

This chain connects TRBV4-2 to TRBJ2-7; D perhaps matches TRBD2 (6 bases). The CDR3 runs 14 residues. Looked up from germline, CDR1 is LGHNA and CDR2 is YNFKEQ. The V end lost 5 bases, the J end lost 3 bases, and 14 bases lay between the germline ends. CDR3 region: CASSRGEGGYEQYF. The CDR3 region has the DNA TGTGCCAGCAGCAGGGGTGAGGGAGGCTACGAGCAGTACTTC.

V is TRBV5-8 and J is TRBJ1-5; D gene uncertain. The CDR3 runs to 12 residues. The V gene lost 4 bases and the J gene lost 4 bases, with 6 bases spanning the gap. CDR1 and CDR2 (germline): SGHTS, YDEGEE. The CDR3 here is CASSARNQPQHF. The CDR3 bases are TGTGCCAGCAGCGCCCGGAATCAGCCCCAGCATTTT.

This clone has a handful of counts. In DNA, the CDR3 is TGTGCCAGTAGTATTTTGCAGGGACGGGCTTTCTTT. Its protein is CASSILQGRAFF. V gene TRBV19 combines with J gene TRBJ1-1; weak D call: TRBD1 (5 bases). The germline V gene has CDR1 LNHDA and CDR2 SQIVND (reference sequence). The CDR3 sequence is 12 residues long. The ends were cut back, 3 bases at V and 11 bases at J, with 13 bases in the middle.

CDR3 protein: CATRGGWNEQFF. CDR3 DNA: TGTGCCACCAGGGGGGGCTGGAATGAGCAGTTCTTC. V and J are TRBV15 and TRBJ2-1; D is possibly TRBD1 or TRBD2 (6 bases each). The V gene's germline CDR1 is LNHNV and CDR2 YYDKDF (reference sequence). The CDR3 sequence is 12 residues long. Trimming left V 6 bases short and J 7 bases short, with 10 bases between.

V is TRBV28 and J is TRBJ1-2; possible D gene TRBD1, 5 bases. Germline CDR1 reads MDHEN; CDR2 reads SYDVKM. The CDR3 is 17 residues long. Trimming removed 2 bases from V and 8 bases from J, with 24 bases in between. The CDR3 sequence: CASSLGQYRLANLGYTF. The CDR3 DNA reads TGTGCCAGCAGTTTAGGGCAGTACAGGCTGGCAAATTTGGGCTACACCTTC.

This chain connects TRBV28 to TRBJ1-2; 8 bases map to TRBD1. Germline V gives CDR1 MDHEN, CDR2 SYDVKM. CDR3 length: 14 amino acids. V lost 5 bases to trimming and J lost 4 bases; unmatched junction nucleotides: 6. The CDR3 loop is CASSPRQGLYGYTF. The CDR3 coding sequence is TGTGCCAGCAGTCCCAGACAGGGGCTCTATGGCTACACCTTC.

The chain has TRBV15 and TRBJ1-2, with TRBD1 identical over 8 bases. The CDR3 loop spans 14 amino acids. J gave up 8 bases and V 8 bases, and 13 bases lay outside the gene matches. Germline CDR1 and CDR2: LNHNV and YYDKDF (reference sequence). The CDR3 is CATGAGGVGGGYTF. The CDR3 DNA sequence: TGTGCCACCGGGGCAGGGGGCGTAGGTGGCGGCTACACCTTC.

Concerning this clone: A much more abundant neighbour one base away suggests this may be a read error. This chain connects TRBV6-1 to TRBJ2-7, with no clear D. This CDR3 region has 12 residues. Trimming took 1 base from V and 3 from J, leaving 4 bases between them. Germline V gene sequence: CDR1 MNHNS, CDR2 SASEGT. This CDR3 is CASSEDYYEQYF. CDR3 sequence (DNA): TGTGCCAGCAGTGAAGACTACTACGAGCAGTACTTC.